The 5 T cell receptor beta chains reported below all come from one sample, sequenced in a study of post-analysis software for immune sequencing data. Study-wide results and limits: In patients, TRBV5-6, TRBV5-1 and TRBV20-1 belonged to roughly 5 TRBV segments found more frequently than in controls.

TCR beta cDNA libraries included unique molecular identifiers. TCRdb reprocessed the PCR reads with MiXCR, giving one entry per CDR3 protein. The table lists 150,000 to 200,000 distinct CDR3 sequences, roughly 31% of them singletons, with 1.5% in the top ten. No antigen has been assigned to these receptors. Material: blood. These receptors were taken from a girl under 18 with multiple sclerosis.

The V gene is TRBV12-3 or TRBV12-4, the J gene TRBJ1-3; 9 nucleotides match TRBD1. The V and J ends lost 5 bases and 3 bases, in that order; junction bases with no gene match: 8. The CDR3 consists of 16 residues. In DNA form, the CDR3 reads TGTGCCAGCAGTACTCCGGGACAGGGTCGTGGAAACACCATATATTTT. This translates into CASSTPGQGRGNTIYF.

This clonotype was counted many times. The rearrangement links TRBV5-1 to TRBJ2-7; TRBD2 matches at 8 bases. V was pared by 4 bases and J by 2 bases, with 8 bases of the junction left unmatched. This CDR3 region has 15 residues. Per germline, CDR1 SGHRS and CDR2 YFSETQ. The CDR3 is CASSLDNGRAYEQYF. The CDR3 region has the DNA TGCGCCAGCAGCCTGGATAACGGGAGGGCCTACGAGCAGTACTTC.

A word on this clonotype: One base away lies a much larger clone, so this may be a sequencing read error. The chain uses TRBV27 and TRBJ2-5; 10 bases map to TRBD2. Germline assignment: CDR1 MNHEY and CDR2 SMNVEV (reference sequence). The CDR3 length is 14 residues. In DNA, the CDR3 is TGTGCCGGCAGTCTAGCGGGGGATACTGGCAAGCAGTACTTC. It specifies CAGSLAGDTGKQYF.

The sample holds one count of this clonotype. The rearrangement joins TRBV4-2 to TRBJ1-1; 8 bases are a match to TRBD1. Germline V gene sequence: CDR1 LGHNA, CDR2 YNFKEQ. This CDR3 is built from 17 residues. The J segment lost 4 bases and the V segment lost 4 bases, leaving 14 bases of the junction unmatched. The CDR3 is CASSLLTGQGFITEAFF. The DNA of the CDR3 is TGTGCCAGCAGCCTACTAACAGGACAGGGTTTTATCACTGAAGCTTTCTTT.

This chain joins TRBV7-3 and TRBJ2-1; no firm D call. This CDR3 spans 11 amino acids. V lost 5 bases and J lost 8, with 7 bases in between. From germline, CDR1 is SGHTA and CDR2 FQGTGA. The CDR3 coding sequence is TGTGCCAGCAGCGCTATTGATGAGCAGTTCTTC. Translated: CASSAIDEQFF.